Following are 14 T cell receptor beta chains from one sample sequenced in a study of T cell responses to AZD1222 COVID-19 vaccine. The assay was immunoSEQ multiplex PCR, and TCRdb's table has in-frame clones only and misses some. Found here are 20,000 to 25,000 clones, about nine tenths of them singletons; the top ten hold roughly 30%. The sample in question was peripheral blood, obtained 28 days after the second AZD1222 dose. These receptors were collected from an adult who received the AZD1222 COVID-19 vaccine.

The rearrangement links TRBV5-1 to TRBJ2-5; TRBD1 might be the D (5 bases). Germline CDR1 SGHRS, CDR2 YFSETQ. This CDR3 spans 16 amino acids. The V end lost 0 bases, the J end lost 5 bases, and 17 bases lay between the germline ends. The CDR3: CASSLEGLRIRETQYF. In DNA form, the CDR3 reads TGCGCCAGCAGCTTGGAGGGGCTACGAATAAGGGAGACCCAGTACTTC.

The CDR3 region is CASRKTSANTGELFF. In DNA, the CDR3 is TGTGCCAGTAGGAAGACAAGCGCGAACACCGGGGAGCTGTTTTTT. The chain employs TRBV19 and TRBJ2-2; D unresolved. V lost 6 bases and J 0 bases, leaving 11 bases between the germline ends. Germline loops: CDR1 LNHDA, CDR2 SQIVND (reference sequence). The CDR3 contains 15 residues.

This chain uses TRBV5-4 with TRBJ1-3; D not resolved. Deletions cut 0 bases from V and 0 bases from J, with 7 bases between. The CDR3 is 15 amino acids. Germline V gene data show CDR1 as SGHNT and CDR2 as YYREEE (reference sequence). CDR3 loop: CASSLGTSSGNTIYF. CDR3 sequence (DNA): TGTGCCAGCAGCTTGGGCACGAGCTCTGGAAACACCATATATTTT.

V and J are TRBV7-8 and TRBJ2-5; 7 bases are a match to TRBD2. CDR3 length: 15 amino acids. CDR1 and CDR2 (germline): SGHVS, FQNEAQ. V dropped 2 bases and J dropped 4; count of bases not matched to a gene: 7. As DNA, the CDR3 is TGTGCCAGCAGCTTAAGTACGGGAGGAGGAGAGACCCAGTACTTC. It codes for CASSLSTGGGETQYF. Complete variable domain (other parts from reference TRBV7-8 and TRBJ2-5): GAGVSQSPRYKVAKRGQDVALRCDPISGHVSLFWYQQALGQGPEFLTYFQNEAQLDKSGLPSDRFFAERPEGSVSTLKIQRTQQEDSAVYLCASSLSTGGGETQYFGPGTRLLVL.

This chain uses TRBV5-1 with TRBJ2-5; D could derive from TRBD1 or TRBD2 (6 bases each). Germline assignment: CDR1 SGHRS and CDR2 YFSETQ. The ends were cut back, 7 bases at V and 1 base at J, with 14 bases in the middle. The CDR3 has 14 residues. In nucleotides, the CDR3 is TGCGCCAGCGGGCCCTCGGGGGCCCAAGAGACCCAGTACTTC. This codes for CASGPSGAQETQYF.

The chain is built from TRBV7-9 and TRBJ2-1, with D perhaps TRBD1 (5 bases). With 5 bases removed from V and 6 bases from J, the gap between germline ends came to 17 bases. CDR3 length: 15 residues. The germline V gene has CDR1 SEHNR and CDR2 FQNEAQ (reference sequence). The CDR3 DNA reads TGTGCCAGCAGCGTTGGGCAGGGAACGTTCAATGAGCAGTTCTTC. This gives the protein CASSVGQGTFNEQFF.

This chain links TRBV5-1 with TRBJ2-7; D possibly corresponds to TRBD1 (6 bases). Trimming took 4 bases from V and 6 from J, leaving 14 bases between them. CDR3 length equals 13 residues. Germline values: CDR1 SGHRS, CDR2 YFSETQ. The DNA for the CDR3 is TGCGCCAGCAGCGAATCAGACAGGAGCGAGCAGTACTTC. This gives the protein CASSESDRSEQYF.

This chain connects TRBV2 to TRBJ2-3, with TRBD2 matching 16 bases. CDR3 length: 17 residues. The germline V gene has CDR1 SNHLY and CDR2 FYNNEI. Trimming cost V 7 bases and J 4 bases; bases outside gene matches: 8. CDR3 protein: CASTPGLAGGPADTQYF. CDR3 in DNA: TGTGCCAGCACCCCGGGACTAGCGGGAGGGCCCGCAGATACGCAGTATTTT.

V gene TRBV30 combines with J gene TRBJ1-6; D is uncertain. Trimming shortened V by 2 bases and J by 4 bases, and 9 bases separated the two germline ends. CDR3 size: 14 residues. Germline V gene data show CDR1 as GTSNPN and CDR2 as SVGIG (reference sequence). The CDR3 loop is CAWSHQAYNSPLHF. The CDR3 DNA follows: TGTGCCTGGAGTCATCAGGCGTATAATTCACCCCTCCACTTT.

This chain joins TRBV2 and TRBJ1-1; D perhaps matches TRBD1 (5 bases). CDR1 and CDR2 from the germline V gene are SNHLY and FYNNEI. Trimming pared 7 bases from V and 1 base from J, leaving 10 bases between. The CDR3 runs 13 residues. The CDR3 DNA reads as TGTGCCAGCAAAGACAGCAGGAACACTGAAGCTTTCTTT. It specifies CASKDSRNTEAFF. Variable domain in full (rest from reference TRBV2 and TRBJ1-1): EPEVTQTPSHQVTQMGQEVILRCVPISNHLYFYWYRQILGQKVEFLVSFYNNEISEKSEIFDDQFSVERPDGSNFTLKIRSTKLEDSAMYFCASKDSRNTEAFFGQGTRLTVV.

The chain joins TRBV20-1 to TRBJ1-1, with D unclear. The V gene lost 6 bases and the J gene lost 4 bases, with 6 bases spanning the gap. CDR1 is DFQATT, CDR2 SNEGSKA, per germline (reference sequence). The CDR3 is 10 residues long. The CDR3 loop reads CSAGSTEAFF. The DNA of the CDR3 is TGCAGTGCCGGGAGCACTGAAGCTTTCTTT.

This chain joins TRBV4-3 and TRBJ2-1, with 8 bases fitting TRBD1. CDR3 length equals 15 residues. CDR1 and CDR2 (germline): LGHNA, YSLEER. J gave up 3 bases and V 0 bases, and 1 base lay outside the gene matches. The CDR3 loop reads CASSQETGDYNEQFF. The CDR3 DNA reads TGCGCCAGCAGCCAAGAGACAGGGGACTACAATGAGCAGTTCTTC.

This chain joins TRBV6-1 and TRBJ2-1, with a weak D call TRBD1 (5 bases). Germline CDR1 MNHNS, CDR2 SASEGT. The CDR3 extends over 16 amino acids. The V and J ends lost 2 bases and 7 bases respectively, with 18 bases between them. CDR3 DNA: TGTGCCAGCAGTGAATATTGGGTAGGGGAAGATAATGAGCAGTTCTTC. Its protein is CASSEYWVGEDNEQFF.

As DNA, the CDR3 is TGTGCCAGTAGTTCTCGGACAGGGGGCACTGGGGCCAACGTCCTGACTTTC. Translated, it gives CASSSRTGGTGANVLTF. V usage is TRBV19 and J usage is TRBJ2-6, with 11 bases lining up with TRBD1. Germline V lookup: CDR1 LNHDA, CDR2 SQIVND (reference sequence). The CDR3 length is 17 residues. V was pared by 5 bases and J by 2 bases, with 5 bases of the junction left unmatched.